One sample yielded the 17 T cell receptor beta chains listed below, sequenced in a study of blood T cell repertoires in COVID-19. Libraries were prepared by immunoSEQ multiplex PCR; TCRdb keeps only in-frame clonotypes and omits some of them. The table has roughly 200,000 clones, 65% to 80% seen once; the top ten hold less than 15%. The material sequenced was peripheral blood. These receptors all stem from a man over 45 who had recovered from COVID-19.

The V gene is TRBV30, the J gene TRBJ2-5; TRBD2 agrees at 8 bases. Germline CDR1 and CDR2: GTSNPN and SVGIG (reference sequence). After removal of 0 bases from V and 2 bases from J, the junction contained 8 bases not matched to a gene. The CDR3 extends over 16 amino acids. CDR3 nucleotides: TGTGCCTGGAGTGTTAATAGCGGGACCTTTCAAGAGACCCAGTACTTC. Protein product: CAWSVNSGTFQETQYF.

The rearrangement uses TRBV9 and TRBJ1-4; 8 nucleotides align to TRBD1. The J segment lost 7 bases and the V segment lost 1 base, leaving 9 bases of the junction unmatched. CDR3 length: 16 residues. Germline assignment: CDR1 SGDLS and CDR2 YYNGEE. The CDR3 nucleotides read TGTGCCAGCAGCGTACAGTCGGACAGGGCGGGTGAAAAACTGTTTTTT. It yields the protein CASSVQSDRAGEKLFF.

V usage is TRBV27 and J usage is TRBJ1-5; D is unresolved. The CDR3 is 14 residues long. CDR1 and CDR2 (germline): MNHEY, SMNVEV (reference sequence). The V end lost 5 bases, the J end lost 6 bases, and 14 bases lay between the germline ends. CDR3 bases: TGTGCCAGCAGTGCCAACAGCCGCGTTCAGCCCCAGCATTTT. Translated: CASSANSRVQPQHF.

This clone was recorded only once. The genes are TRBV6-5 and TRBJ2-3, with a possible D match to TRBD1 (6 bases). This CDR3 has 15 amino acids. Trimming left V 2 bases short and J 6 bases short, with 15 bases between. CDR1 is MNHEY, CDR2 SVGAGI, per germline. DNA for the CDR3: TGTGCCAGCAGTTACGCATGGGGCCAGGGGGATACGCAGTATTTT. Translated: CASSYAWGQGDTQYF.

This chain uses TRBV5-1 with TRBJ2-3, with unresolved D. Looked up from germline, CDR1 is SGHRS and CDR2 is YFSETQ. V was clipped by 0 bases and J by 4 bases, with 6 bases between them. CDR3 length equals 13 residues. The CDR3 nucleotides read TGCGCCAGCAGCTTGGTTCATGCAGATACGCAGTATTTT. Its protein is CASSLVHADTQYF. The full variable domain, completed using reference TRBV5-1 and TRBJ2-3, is KAGVTQTPRYLIKTRGQQVTLSCSPISGHRSVSWYQQTPGQGLQFLFEYFSETQRNKGNFPGRFSGRQFSNSRSEMNVSTLELGDSALYLCASSLVHADTQYFGPGTRLTVL.

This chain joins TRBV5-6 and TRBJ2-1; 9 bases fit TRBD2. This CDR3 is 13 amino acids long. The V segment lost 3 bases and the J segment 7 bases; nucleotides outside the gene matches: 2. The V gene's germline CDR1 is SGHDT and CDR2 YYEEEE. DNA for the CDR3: TGTGCCAGCAGCTCCGGACTAGCGAATGAGCAGTTCTTC. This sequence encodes CASSSGLANEQFF.

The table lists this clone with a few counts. The CDR3 is CASSARRAGGPLTGELFF. The CDR3 DNA follows: TGTGCCAGCAGCGCGAGGAGGGCGGGAGGGCCTTTAACCGGGGAGCTGTTTTTT. V is TRBV7-9 and J is TRBJ2-2; 9 bases align to TRBD2. The germline CDR1 and CDR2 sequences are SEHNR and FQNEAQ (reference sequence). With V trimmed by 5 bases and J by 5 bases, 15 bases remained unmatched. CDR3 size: 18 residues.

The CDR3, as DNA: TGTGCCAGCAGCTTAAGGCCCGTGCTAGCGGGAGGCACAGATACGCAGTATTTT. It yields the protein CASSLRPVLAGGTDTQYF. This chain joins TRBV7-3 and TRBJ2-3; TRBD2 agrees at 10 bases. This CDR3 is 18 amino acids long. Per germline, CDR1 SGHTA and CDR2 FQGTGA. The J segment lost 1 base and the V segment lost 1 base, leaving 8 bases of the junction unmatched.

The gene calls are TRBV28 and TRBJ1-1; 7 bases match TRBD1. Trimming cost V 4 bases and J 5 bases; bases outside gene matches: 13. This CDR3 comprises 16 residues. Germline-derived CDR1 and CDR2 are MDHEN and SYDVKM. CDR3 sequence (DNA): TGTGCCAGCAGTTACCTCATCTGGACAGGTCGGACTGAAGCTTTCTTT. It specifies CASSYLIWTGRTEAFF.

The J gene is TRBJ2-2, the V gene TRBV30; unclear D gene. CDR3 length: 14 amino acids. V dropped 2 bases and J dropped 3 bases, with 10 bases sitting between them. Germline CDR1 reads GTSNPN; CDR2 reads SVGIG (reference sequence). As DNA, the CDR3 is TGTGCCTGGAGTTCGCCCGGGTACACCGGGGAGCTGTTTTTT. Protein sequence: CAWSSPGYTGELFF.

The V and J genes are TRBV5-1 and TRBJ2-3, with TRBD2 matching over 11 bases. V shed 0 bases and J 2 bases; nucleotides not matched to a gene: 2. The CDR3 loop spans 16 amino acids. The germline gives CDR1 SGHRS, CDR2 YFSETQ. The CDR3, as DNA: TGCGCCAGCAGCTTGGGACTAGCGGGGTTCACAGATACGCAGTATTTT. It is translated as CASSLGLAGFTDTQYF.

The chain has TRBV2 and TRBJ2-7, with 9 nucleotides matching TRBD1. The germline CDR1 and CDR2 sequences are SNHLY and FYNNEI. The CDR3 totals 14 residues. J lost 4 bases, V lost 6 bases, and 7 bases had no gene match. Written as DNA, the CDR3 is TGTGCCAGCAGGGTCACAGGGGGCGAATACGAGCAGTACTTC. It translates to CASRVTGGEYEQYF.

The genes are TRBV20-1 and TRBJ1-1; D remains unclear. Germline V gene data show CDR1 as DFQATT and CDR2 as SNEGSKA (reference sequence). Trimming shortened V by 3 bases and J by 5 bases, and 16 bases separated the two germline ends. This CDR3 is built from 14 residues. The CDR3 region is CSASFLGTGTEAFF. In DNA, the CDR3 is TGCAGTGCTAGTTTCCTCGGAACGGGTACTGAAGCTTTCTTT.

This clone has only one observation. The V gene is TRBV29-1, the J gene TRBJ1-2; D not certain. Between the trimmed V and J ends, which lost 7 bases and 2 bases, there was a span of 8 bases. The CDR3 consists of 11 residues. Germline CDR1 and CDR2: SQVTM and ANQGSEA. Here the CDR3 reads CSAVENYGYTF. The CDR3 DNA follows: TGCAGCGCCGTCGAGAACTATGGCTACACCTTC.

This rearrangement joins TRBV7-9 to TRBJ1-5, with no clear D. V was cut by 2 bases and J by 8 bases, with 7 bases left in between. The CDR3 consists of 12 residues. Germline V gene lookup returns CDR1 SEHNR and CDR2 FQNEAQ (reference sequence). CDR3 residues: CASSLSREPQHF. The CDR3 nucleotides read TGTGCCAGCAGCTTATCTCGGGAGCCCCAGCATTTT.

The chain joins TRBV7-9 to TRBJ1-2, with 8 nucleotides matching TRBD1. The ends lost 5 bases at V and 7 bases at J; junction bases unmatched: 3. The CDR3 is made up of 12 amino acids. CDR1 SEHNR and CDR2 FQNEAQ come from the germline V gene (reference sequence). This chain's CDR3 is CASSPQGAGYTF. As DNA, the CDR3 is TGTGCCAGCAGCCCCCAGGGGGCTGGCTACACCTTC.

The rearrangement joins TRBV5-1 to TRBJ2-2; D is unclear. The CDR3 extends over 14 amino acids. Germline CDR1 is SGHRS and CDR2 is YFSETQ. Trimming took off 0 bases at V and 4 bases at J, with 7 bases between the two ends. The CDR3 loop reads CASSLDSTTGELFF. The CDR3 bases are TGCGCCAGCAGCTTGGACAGTACCACCGGGGAGCTGTTTTTT.